This T cell receptor (beta chain) was recovered during a study of shared clonotypes between healthy human individuals. Study-wide findings and caveats: Across subsets, estimated richness was generally greater for naive than for memory populations.

CDR3 length: 16 residues. Germline trimming cut 6 bases from V and 2 bases from J; bases unmatched to any gene: 10. Germline CDR1 reads MRHNA; CDR2 reads SNTAGT. A remark on this clone: Its antigen is as yet unknown.

TCRdb's table, derived via immunoSEQ multiplex PCR, lists solely in-frame clones and lacks some. Among about 360,000 clones listed, over 70% were seen once. The J gene is TRBJ1-2, the V gene TRBV6-4, with 9 bases identical to TRBD1. Sequenced input: memory CD4+ T cells sorted from blood. Indicated subset: CD45RA-negative fraction. The TCR was taken from a man under 40 in good health. The CDR3 DNA sequence: TGTGCCAGCAGGCCGGGACAGGGACGAACAAACTATGGCTACACCTTC. This sequence encodes CASRPGQGRTNYGYTF.